These 3 T cell receptor beta chains originate from one sample sequenced in a study of blood T cell repertoires in COVID-19. Sequencing was performed with immunoSEQ multiplex PCR; in TCRdb, only in-frame clones are kept and a portion is missing. The data show about 260,000 clones, 80% to 90% seen once. Sequencing used peripheral blood. Receptors originate from a woman aged 40 to 49 with acute or convalescent COVID-19.

This chain's CDR3 is CASSQAGGGSWGQETQYF. The CDR3 coding sequence is TGTGCCAGCAGCCAAGCGGGCGGGGGCTCTTGGGGGCAAGAGACCCAGTACTTC. This rearrangement joins TRBV3-1 (or the pseudogene TRBV3-2) to TRBJ2-5; D possibly corresponds to TRBD2 (7 bases). The germline V and J ends were trimmed by 1 base and 2 bases, with 20 bases remaining between them. The CDR3 is 18 residues long. Germline V gene lookup returns CDR1 LGHDT and CDR2 YNNKEL (reference sequence).

DNA for the CDR3: TGCGCCAGCAGCTCGGGACTAGCGGGGGGTACAGATACGCAGTATTTT. Amino acid sequence: CASSSGLAGGTDTQYF. The chain carries TRBV5-1 and TRBJ2-3, with 15 bases lining up with TRBD2. CDR1 is SGHRS and CDR2 is YFSETQ in the germline V gene. This CDR3 spans 16 amino acids. The V segment lost 3 bases and the J segment 3 bases; nucleotides outside the gene matches: 2. Looking up the rest from reference TRBV5-1 and TRBJ2-3 gives the full variable domain: KAGVTQTPRYLIKTRGQQVTLSCSPISGHRSVSWYQQTPGQGLQFLFEYFSETQRNKGNFPGRFSGRQFSNSRSEMNVSTLELGDSALYLCASSSGLAGGTDTQYFGPGTRLTVL.

The chain recombines TRBV9 with TRBJ1-3; tentatively, D is TRBD1 (6 bases). The germline CDR1 and CDR2 sequences are SGDLS and YYNGEE. The V gene lost 5 bases and the J gene lost 0 bases, with 12 bases spanning the gap. This CDR3 has 15 amino acids. Here the CDR3 reads CASSYHRDSGNTIYF. The CDR3 region has the DNA TGTGCCAGCAGTTATCACAGGGACTCTGGAAACACCATATATTTT.